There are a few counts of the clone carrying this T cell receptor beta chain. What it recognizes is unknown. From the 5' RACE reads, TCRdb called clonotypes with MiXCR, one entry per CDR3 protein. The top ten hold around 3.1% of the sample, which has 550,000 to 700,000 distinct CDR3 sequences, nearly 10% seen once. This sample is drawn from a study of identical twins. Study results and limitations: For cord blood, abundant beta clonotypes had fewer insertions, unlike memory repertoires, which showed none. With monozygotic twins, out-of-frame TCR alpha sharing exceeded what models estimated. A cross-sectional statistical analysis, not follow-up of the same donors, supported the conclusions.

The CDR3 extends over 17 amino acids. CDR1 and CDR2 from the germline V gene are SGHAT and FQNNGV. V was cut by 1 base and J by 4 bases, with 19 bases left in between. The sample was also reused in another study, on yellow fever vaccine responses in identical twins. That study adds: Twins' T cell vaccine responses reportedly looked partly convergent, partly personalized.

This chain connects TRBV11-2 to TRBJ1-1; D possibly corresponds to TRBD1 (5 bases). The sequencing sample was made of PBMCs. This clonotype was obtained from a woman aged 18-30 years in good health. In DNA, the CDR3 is TGTGCCAGCAGCTTAGGTTCCGCCTGGGGGGTTGGCACTGAAGCTTTCTTT. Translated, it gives CASSLGSAWGVGTEAFF.